This T cell receptor (beta chain) appears in the sequencing data of a study of blood T cell repertoires in COVID-19. Background on the study: Nucleic acid was either cDNA or gDNA, and it came from T cells, B-cell-depleted T cells, or PBMCs.

Data came from immunoSEQ multiplex PCR; TCRdb stores just in-frame clones and leaves some out. This table has under 250,000 clones, approximately 88% appearing once. The Seattle patients joined while their infection was active and were tracked longitudinally afterward. The sequencing sample was made of peripheral blood. This TCR was recovered from a woman in her thirties with COVID-19, enrolled during active disease.

The CDR3 here is CASSDGNRYNEQFF. The DNA for the CDR3 is TGTGCCAGCAGTGACGGAAACAGGTACAATGAGCAGTTCTTC. The chain is built from TRBV6-4 and TRBJ2-1; perhaps TRBD1 as D (5 bases). The CDR3 runs 14 residues. Germline V gene sequence: CDR1 MRHNA, CDR2 SNTAGT. The V end was cut by 2 bases, the J end by 4 bases, with 9 bases between.